The 2 T cell receptor beta chains below all came from one sample that was sequenced in a study of neurological immune-mediated disorders. MiXCR, applied by TCRdb to the 5' RACE reads, yields one record per CDR3 protein. The sample consists of about 62,000 distinct CDR3 sequences, roughly 4.8% of them appearing once. Sample: PBMCs. The receptors stem from a woman aged 50 to 60 with multiple sclerosis.

The table lists this clonotype with many counts. This chain uses TRBV5-1 with TRBJ2-1; the D gene is possibly TRBD2 (5 bases). V was cut by 5 bases and J by 7 bases, with 22 bases left in between. The CDR3 has 16 residues. Germline V CDR1 and CDR2: SGHRS, YFSETQ. The CDR3 sequence: CASRLLQQSSGNEQFF. CDR3 in DNA: TGCGCCAGCAGGCTACTCCAACAGTCCAGCGGTAATGAGCAGTTCTTC. The full variable domain, with the rest looked up from reference TRBV5-1 and TRBJ2-1, is KAGVTQTPRYLIKTRGQQVTLSCSPISGHRSVSWYQQTPGQGLQFLFEYFSETQRNKGNFPGRFSGRQFSNSRSEMNVSTLELGDSALYLCASRLLQQSSGNEQFFGPGTRLTVL.

The table lists this clonotype with many counts. V usage is TRBV4-2 and J usage is TRBJ2-5; possibly TRBD1 or TRBD2 for D (5 bases each). Germline V lookup: CDR1 LGHNA, CDR2 YNFKEQ. The CDR3 length is 14 residues. Trimming shortened V by 4 bases and J by 5 bases, and 14 bases separated the two germline ends. CDR3 amino acids: CASSLGTLGETQYF. CDR3 DNA sequence: TGTGCCAGCAGCCTCGGGACCTTAGGGGAGACCCAGTACTTC.